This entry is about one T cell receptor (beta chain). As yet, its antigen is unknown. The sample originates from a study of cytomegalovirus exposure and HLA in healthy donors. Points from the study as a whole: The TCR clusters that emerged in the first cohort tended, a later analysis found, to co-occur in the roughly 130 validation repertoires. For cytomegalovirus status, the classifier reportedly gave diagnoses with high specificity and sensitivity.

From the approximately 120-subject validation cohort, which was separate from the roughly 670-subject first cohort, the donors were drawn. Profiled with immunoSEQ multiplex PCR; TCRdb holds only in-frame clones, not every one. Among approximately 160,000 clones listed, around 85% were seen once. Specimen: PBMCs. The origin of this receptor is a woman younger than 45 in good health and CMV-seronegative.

The CDR3 spells CASSVQGSGNTIYF. In DNA, the CDR3 is TGTGCCAGCAGTGTACAGGGGTCTGGAAACACCATATATTTT. The chain employs TRBV2 and TRBJ1-3, with 7 bases that match TRBD1. The CDR3 runs 14 residues. J gave up 1 base and V 4 bases, and 1 base lay outside the gene matches. Germline CDR1 and CDR2: SNHLY and FYNNEI.